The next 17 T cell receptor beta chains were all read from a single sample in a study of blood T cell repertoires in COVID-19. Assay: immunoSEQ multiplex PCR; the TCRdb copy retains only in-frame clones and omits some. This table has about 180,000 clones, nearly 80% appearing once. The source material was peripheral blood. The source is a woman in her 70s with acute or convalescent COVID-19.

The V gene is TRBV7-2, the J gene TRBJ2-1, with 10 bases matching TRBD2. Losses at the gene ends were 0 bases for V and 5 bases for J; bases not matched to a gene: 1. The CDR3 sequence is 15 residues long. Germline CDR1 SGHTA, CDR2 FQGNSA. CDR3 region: CASSLALAGHNEQFF. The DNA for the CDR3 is TGTGCCAGCAGCTTAGCACTAGCGGGGCACAATGAGCAGTTCTTC.

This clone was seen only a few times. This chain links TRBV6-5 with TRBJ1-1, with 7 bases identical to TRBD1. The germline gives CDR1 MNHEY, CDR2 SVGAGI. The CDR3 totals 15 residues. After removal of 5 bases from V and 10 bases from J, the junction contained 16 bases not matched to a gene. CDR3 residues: CASSPSPGQTLGAFF. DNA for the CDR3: TGTGCCAGCAGTCCCTCTCCGGGACAGACCCTTGGAGCTTTCTTT.

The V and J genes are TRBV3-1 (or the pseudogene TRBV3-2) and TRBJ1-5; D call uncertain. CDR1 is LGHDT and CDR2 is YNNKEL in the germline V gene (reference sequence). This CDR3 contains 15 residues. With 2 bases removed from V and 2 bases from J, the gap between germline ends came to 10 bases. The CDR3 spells CASSQSSFGNQPQHF. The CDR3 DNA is TGTGCCAGCAGCCAATCCAGTTTCGGCAATCAGCCCCAGCATTTT.

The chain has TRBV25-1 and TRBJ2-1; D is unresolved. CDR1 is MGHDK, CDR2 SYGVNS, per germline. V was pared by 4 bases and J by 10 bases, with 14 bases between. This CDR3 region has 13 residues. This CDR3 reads CASSGVGLREQFF. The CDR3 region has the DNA TGTGCCAGCAGTGGGGTGGGCCTCCGGGAGCAGTTCTTC.

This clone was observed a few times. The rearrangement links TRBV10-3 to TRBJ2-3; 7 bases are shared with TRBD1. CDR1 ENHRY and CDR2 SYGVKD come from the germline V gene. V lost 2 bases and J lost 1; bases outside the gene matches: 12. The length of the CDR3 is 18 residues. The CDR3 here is CAISERGRLSARTDTQYF. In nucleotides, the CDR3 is TGTGCCATCAGTGAGAGGGGGCGTTTAAGCGCCCGCACAGATACGCAGTATTTT.

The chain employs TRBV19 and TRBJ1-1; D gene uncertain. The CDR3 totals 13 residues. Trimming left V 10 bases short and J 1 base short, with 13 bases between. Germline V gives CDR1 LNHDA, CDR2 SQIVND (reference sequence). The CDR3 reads CATGIIGNTEAFF. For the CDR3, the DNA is TGTGCCACCGGGATAATCGGGAACACTGAAGCTTTCTTT.

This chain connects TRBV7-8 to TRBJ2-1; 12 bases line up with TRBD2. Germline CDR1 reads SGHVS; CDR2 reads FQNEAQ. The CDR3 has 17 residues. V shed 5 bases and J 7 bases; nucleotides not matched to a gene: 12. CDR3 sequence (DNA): TGTGCCAGCAGCAGGATCCAGACTAGCGGGAGTCATAATGAGCAGTTCTTC. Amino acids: CASSRIQTSGSHNEQFF.

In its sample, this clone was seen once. CDR3 sequence: CASSWGGGTGELFF. In DNA form, the CDR3 reads TGTGCCAGCAGTTGGGGGGGTGGCACCGGGGAGCTGTTTTTT. The chain uses TRBV6-5 and TRBJ2-2; 7 bases agree with TRBD2. V trimming: 4 bases; J trimming: 4 bases; junction bases outside the gene matches: 3. The CDR3 is made up of 14 amino acids. Per germline, CDR1 MNHEY and CDR2 SVGAGI.

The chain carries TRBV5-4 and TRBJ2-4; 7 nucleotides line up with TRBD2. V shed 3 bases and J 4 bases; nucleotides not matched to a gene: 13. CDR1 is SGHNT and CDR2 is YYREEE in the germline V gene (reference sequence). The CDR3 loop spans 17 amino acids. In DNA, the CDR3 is TGTGCCAGCAGCTCTTCTTTCGGGGAGGGCGGTAAAAACATTCAGTACTTC. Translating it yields CASSSSFGEGGKNIQYF.

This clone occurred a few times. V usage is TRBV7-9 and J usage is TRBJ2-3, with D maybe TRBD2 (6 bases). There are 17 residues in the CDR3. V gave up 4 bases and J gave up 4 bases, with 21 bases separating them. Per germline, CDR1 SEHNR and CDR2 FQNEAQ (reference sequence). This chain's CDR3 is CASSWRARYRRADTQYF. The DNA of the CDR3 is TGTGCCAGCAGCTGGAGGGCTAGGTATAGGAGGGCAGATACGCAGTATTTT.

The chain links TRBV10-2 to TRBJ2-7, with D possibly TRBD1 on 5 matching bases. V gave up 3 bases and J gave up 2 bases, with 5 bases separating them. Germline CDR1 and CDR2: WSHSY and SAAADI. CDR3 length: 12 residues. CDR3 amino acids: CASSEQAYEQYF. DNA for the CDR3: TGCGCCAGCAGTGAACAGGCCTACGAGCAGTACTTC.

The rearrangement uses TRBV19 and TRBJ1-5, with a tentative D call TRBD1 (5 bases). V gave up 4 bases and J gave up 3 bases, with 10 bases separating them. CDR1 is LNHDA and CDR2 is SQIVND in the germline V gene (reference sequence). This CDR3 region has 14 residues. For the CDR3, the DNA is TGTGCCAGTAGTAGGGGCGGCTCCAATCAGCCCCAGCATTTT. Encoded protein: CASSRGGSNQPQHF.

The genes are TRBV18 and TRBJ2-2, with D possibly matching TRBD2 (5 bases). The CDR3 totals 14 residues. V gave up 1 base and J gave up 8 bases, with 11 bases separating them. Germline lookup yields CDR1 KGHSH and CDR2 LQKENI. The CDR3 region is CASSPQSGIGELFF. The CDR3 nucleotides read TGTGCCAGCTCACCACAATCCGGGATAGGGGAGCTGTTTTTT.

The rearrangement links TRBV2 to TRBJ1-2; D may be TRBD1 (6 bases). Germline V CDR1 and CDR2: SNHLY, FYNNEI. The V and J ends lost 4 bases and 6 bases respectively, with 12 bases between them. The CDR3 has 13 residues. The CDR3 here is CASSGGLGNGYTF. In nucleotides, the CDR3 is TGTGCCAGCAGTGGGGGGCTGGGTAATGGCTACACCTTC.

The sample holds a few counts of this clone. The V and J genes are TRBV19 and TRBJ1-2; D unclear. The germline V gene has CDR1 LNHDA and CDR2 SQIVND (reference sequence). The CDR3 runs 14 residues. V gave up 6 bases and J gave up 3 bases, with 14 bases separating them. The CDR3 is CASSIIASDYGYTF. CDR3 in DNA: TGTGCCAGTAGCATAATAGCCTCGGACTATGGCTACACCTTC.

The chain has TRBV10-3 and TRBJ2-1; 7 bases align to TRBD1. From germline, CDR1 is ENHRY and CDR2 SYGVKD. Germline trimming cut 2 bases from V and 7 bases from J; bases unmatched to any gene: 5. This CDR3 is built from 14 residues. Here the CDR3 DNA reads TGTGCCATCAGTGAGACAGGGGATATGAATGAGCAGTTCTTC. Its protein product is CAISETGDMNEQFF.

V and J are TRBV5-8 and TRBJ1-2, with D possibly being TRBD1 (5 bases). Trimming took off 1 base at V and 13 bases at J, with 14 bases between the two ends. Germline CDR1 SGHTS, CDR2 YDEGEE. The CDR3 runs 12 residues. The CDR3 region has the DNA TGTGCCAGCAGCTTGCGATTGACGGGGGGCACCTTC. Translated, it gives CASSLRLTGGTF.